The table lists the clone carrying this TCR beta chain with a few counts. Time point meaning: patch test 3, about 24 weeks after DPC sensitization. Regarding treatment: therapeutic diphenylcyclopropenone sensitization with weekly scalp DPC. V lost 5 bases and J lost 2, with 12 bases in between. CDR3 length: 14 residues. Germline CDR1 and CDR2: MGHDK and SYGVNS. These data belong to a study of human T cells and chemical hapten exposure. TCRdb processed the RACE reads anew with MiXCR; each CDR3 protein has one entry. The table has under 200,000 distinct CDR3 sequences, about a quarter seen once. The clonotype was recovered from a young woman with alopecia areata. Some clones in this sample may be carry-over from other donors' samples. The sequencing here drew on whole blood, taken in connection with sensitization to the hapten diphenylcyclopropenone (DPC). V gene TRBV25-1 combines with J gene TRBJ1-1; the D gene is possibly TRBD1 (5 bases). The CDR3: CASSKRGFNTEAFF. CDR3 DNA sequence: TGTGCCAGCAGTAAAAGGGGTTTTAACACTGAAGCTTTCTTT.